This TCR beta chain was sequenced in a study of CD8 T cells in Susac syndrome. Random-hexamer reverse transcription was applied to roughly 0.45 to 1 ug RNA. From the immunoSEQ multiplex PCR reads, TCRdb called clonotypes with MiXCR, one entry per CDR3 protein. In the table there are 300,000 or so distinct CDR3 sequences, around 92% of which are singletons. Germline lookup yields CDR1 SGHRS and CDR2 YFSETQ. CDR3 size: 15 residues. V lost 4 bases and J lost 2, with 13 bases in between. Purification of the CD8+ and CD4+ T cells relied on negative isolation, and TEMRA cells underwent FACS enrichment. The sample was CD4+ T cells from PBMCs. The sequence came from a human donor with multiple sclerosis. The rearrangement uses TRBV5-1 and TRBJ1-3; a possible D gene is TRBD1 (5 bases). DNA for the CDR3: TGCGCCAGCAGCGAGCGCTGGGGGGCTGGAAACACCATATATTTT. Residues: CASSERWGAGNTIYF.